The sequence of this T cell receptor beta chain was determined in a study of shared T cell receptors in the human thymus. CDR1 is SGHDT, CDR2 YYEEEE, per germline. The CDR3 length is 18 residues. Unmatched junction bases numbered 21, after V lost 5 bases and J lost 9 bases. Assay used: immunoSEQ multiplex PCR; TCRdb lists only in-frame clones, some missing. The sample yields around 340,000 clones, roughly 94% seen once. This clonotype was obtained from a human donor. The chain carries TRBV5-6 and TRBJ2-1; 9 nucleotides line up with TRBD2. What was sequenced was thymocytes. The CDR3 region has the DNA TGTGCCAGCAGTTTTATAGGGCGGGAGGGTCCCATGGTTCCTGAGCAGTTCTTC. Protein sequence: CASSFIGREGPMVPEQFF.